The rows below give T cell receptor beta chains drawn from one sample of a study of CD8 T cells in ankylosing spondylitis. TCRdb re-analysed the 5' RACE reads in MiXCR, keeping a single row per CDR3 protein. This table holds about 39,000 distinct CDR3 sequences, less than 4% found once. The specimen was blood, either unsorted or a sorted T cell fraction (not recorded which). The receptors stem from a male donor with ankylosing spondylitis or in good health (not recorded which). The CDR3 runs from the conserved cysteine through the conserved F or W. Each record gives: J gene, clone size, D gene, V gene, CDR3 DNA, CDR3 protein. A D gene is named only where the DNA matches it firmly. Part of the rows lack a size; the others show once, few, many or a class for expanded clones.

J gene: TRBJ1-5; clone size: many; D gene: .; V gene: TRBV9; CDR3 DNA: TGTGCCAGCAGCGTAAACCCGGACCTAAATCAGCCCCAGCATTTT; CDR3 protein: CASSVNPDLNQPQHF
J gene: TRBJ2-2; clone size: many; D gene: .; V gene: TRBV9; CDR3 DNA: TGTGCCAGCAGCGTAGCGCGGGCTAACACCGGGGAGCTGTTTTTT; CDR3 protein: CASSVARANTGELFF
J gene: TRBJ1-2; clone size: many; D gene: .; V gene: TRBV9; CDR3 DNA: TGTGCCAGCAGCGTAGCGGACAGCCCAGCTAACTATGGCTACACCTTC; CDR3 protein: CASSVADSPANYGYTF
J gene: TRBJ2-2; clone size: many; D gene: TRBD2; V gene: TRBV9; CDR3 DNA: TGTGCCAGCAGCGCCCCCGGGGGGACCTACACCGGGGAGCTGTTTTTT; CDR3 protein: CASSAPGGTYTGELFF
J gene: TRBJ2-2; clone size: many; D gene: .; V gene: TRBV9; CDR3 DNA: TGTGCCAGCAGCGTAGACGGGGGGCGGCACACCGGGGAGCTGTTTTTT; CDR3 protein: CASSVDGGRHTGELFF
J gene: TRBJ2-3; clone size: many; D gene: TRBD1; V gene: TRBV9; CDR3 DNA: TGTGCCAGCAGCGTAGACCCACAGGGGGCAAGCACAGATACGCAGTATTTT; CDR3 protein: CASSVDPQGASTDTQYF
J gene: TRBJ2-2; clone size: many; D gene: TRBD1; V gene: TRBV9; CDR3 DNA: TGTGCCAGCAGCGTGGGGACAGGGGCGAACACCGGGGAGCTGTTTTTT; CDR3 protein: CASSVGTGANTGELFF
J gene: TRBJ1-2; clone size: many; D gene: .; V gene: TRBV9; CDR3 DNA: TGTGCCAGCAGCGTTCTGGGGGCTGGGTATGGCTACACCTTC; CDR3 protein: CASSVLGAGYGYTF
J gene: TRBJ2-3; clone size: many; D gene: .; V gene: TRBV9; CDR3 DNA: TGTGCCAGCAGCGTAGCGGGCCCGCCCGGGGATACGCAGTATTTT; CDR3 protein: CASSVAGPPGDTQYF
J gene: TRBJ2-3; clone size: many; D gene: TRBD2; V gene: TRBV9; CDR3 DNA: TGTGCCAGCAGCACGGCGGGAGCGGGAGGCACAGATACGCAGTATTTT; CDR3 protein: CASSTAGAGGTDTQYF
J gene: TRBJ2-2; clone size: many; D gene: .; V gene: TRBV9; CDR3 DNA: TGTGCCAGCAGCGTAGGTCTCGGCAGGGTACTTCCGAACACCGGGGAGCTGTTTTTT; CDR3 protein: CASSVGLGRVLPNTGELFF
J gene: TRBJ2-3; clone size: many; D gene: TRBD2; V gene: TRBV9; CDR3 DNA: TGTGCCAGCACTAAGGGAGCGGGAGGGCCGGGAGATACGCAGTATTTT; CDR3 protein: CASTKGAGGPGDTQYF
J gene: TRBJ2-3; clone size: many; D gene: .; V gene: TRBV9; CDR3 DNA: TGTGCCAGCAGCAAAGGGGATATCCAGTGGGGCACAGATACGCAGTATTTT; CDR3 protein: CASSKGDIQWGTDTQYF
J gene: TRBJ2-3; clone size: many; D gene: TRBD1; V gene: TRBV9; CDR3 DNA: TGTGCCAGCACCGCCCGACAGGGGGCCACAGATACGCAGTATTTT; CDR3 protein: CASTARQGATDTQYF
J gene: TRBJ2-2; clone size: many; D gene: .; V gene: TRBV9; CDR3 DNA: TGTGCCAGCAGCGACCGCCGAGTTGCCACCGGGGAGCTGTTTTTT; CDR3 protein: CASSDRRVATGELFF
J gene: TRBJ1-2; clone size: many; D gene: .; V gene: TRBV9; CDR3 DNA: TGTGCCAGCAGCAGAAGAGAGGCGCCGGAAGGTGGCTACACCTTC; CDR3 protein: CASSRREAPEGGYTF
J gene: TRBJ2-3; clone size: .; D gene: .; V gene: TRBV9; CDR3 DNA: TGTGCCAGCAGCGCGGGTTTCATCGGGACTAGCACAGATACGCAGTATTTT; CDR3 protein: CASSAGFIGTSTDTQYF
J gene: TRBJ1-5; clone size: many; D gene: TRBD1; V gene: TRBV7-3; CDR3 DNA: TGTGCCAGCAGCTTAGAAGGGACAGGGGATTATAGCAATCAGCCCCAGCATTTT; CDR3 protein: CASSLEGTGDYSNQPQHF
J gene: TRBJ1-6; clone size: once; D gene: .; V gene: TRBV5-3; CDR3 DNA: TGTGCCACCGCCACAGGGCTCCTCCTAAATTCACCCCTCCACTTT; CDR3 protein: CATATGLLLNSPLHF
J gene: TRBJ2-2; clone size: many; D gene: .; V gene: TRBV9; CDR3 DNA: TGTGCCAGCAGCGTATCCGGGAGGAACACCGGGGAGCTGTTTTTT; CDR3 protein: CASSVSGRNTGELFF
J gene: TRBJ2-2; clone size: many; D gene: .; V gene: TRBV9; CDR3 DNA: TGTGCCAGCAGCGTAGAGAGGGAGAGCGGGGAGCTGTTTTTT; CDR3 protein: CASSVERESGELFF
J gene: TRBJ2-5; clone size: few; D gene: TRBD1; V gene: TRBV9; CDR3 DNA: TGTGCCAGCAGCCCCCTCCAGGGGGCGACGGAAGAGACCCAGTACTTC; CDR3 protein: CASSPLQGATEETQYF
J gene: TRBJ2-2; clone size: many; D gene: .; V gene: TRBV9; CDR3 DNA: TGTGCCAGCAGCGCGGGAAGTGGGTACACCGGGGAGCTGTTTTTT; CDR3 protein: CASSAGSGYTGELFF
J gene: TRBJ2-1; clone size: many; D gene: .; V gene: TRBV9; CDR3 DNA: TGTGCCAGCAGCGTAGACGGGGGGCCCCTCGATGAGCAGTTCTTC; CDR3 protein: CASSVDGGPLDEQFF
J gene: TRBJ2-1; clone size: many; D gene: TRBD2; V gene: TRBV9; CDR3 DNA: TGTGCCAGCGGGCTAGCGGGGGGCAATGAGCAGTTCTTC; CDR3 protein: CASGLAGGNEQFF
J gene: TRBJ2-1; clone size: many; D gene: TRBD2; V gene: TRBV9; CDR3 DNA: TGTGCCAGCAGCGTGACCCCCGGGACTAGCGGGGGGGGCAATGAGCAGTTCTTC; CDR3 protein: CASSVTPGTSGGGNEQFF
J gene: TRBJ1-3; clone size: many; D gene: .; V gene: TRBV9; CDR3 DNA: TGTGCCAGCAGCGTAGCAATCGAGCGCGGAAACACCATATATTTT; CDR3 protein: CASSVAIERGNTIYF
J gene: TRBJ1-1; clone size: many; D gene: .; V gene: TRBV9; CDR3 DNA: TGTGCCAGCAGCGTAGCAGGGACTGAAGCTTTCTTT; CDR3 protein: CASSVAGTEAFF
J gene: TRBJ2-2; clone size: many; D gene: TRBD1; V gene: TRBV9; CDR3 DNA: TGTGCCAGCAGCGTAGAGGGACAGGGGTGGTTCACCGGGGAGCTGTTTTTT; CDR3 protein: CASSVEGQGWFTGELFF
J gene: TRBJ2-2; clone size: many; D gene: TRBD2; V gene: TRBV9; CDR3 DNA: TGTGCCAGCAGCGGAGGGAGGGCGAACACCGGGGAGCTGTTTTTT; CDR3 protein: CASSGGRANTGELFF
J gene: TRBJ2-5; clone size: many; D gene: TRBD2; V gene: TRBV9; CDR3 DNA: TGTGCCAGCAGCGTACGGGGACTAGCGGGAGGGGGGTCCCAAGAGACCCAGTACTTC; CDR3 protein: CASSVRGLAGGGSQETQYF
J gene: TRBJ2-2; clone size: many; D gene: TRBD1; V gene: TRBV9; CDR3 DNA: TGTGCCAGCAGCGTAGCTACAGGGGGGAACACCGGGGAGCTGTTTTTT; CDR3 protein: CASSVATGGNTGELFF
J gene: TRBJ2-2; clone size: many; D gene: .; V gene: TRBV9; CDR3 DNA: TGTGCCAGCAGCCTTCAAGAGTTTGGGGAGCTGTTTTTT; CDR3 protein: CASSLQEFGELFF
J gene: TRBJ2-2; clone size: many; D gene: .; V gene: TRBV9; CDR3 DNA: TGTGCCAGCAGCGCACTCGTCGCGGCCGGGGAGCTGTTTTTT; CDR3 protein: CASSALVAAGELFF
J gene: TRBJ2-1; clone size: many; D gene: TRBD1; V gene: TRBV9; CDR3 DNA: TGTGCCAGCAGCGTAGCTGGGACAGCGTACAATGAGCAGTTCTTC; CDR3 protein: CASSVAGTAYNEQFF
J gene: TRBJ1-1; clone size: many; D gene: TRBD1; V gene: TRBV9; CDR3 DNA: TGTGCCAGCAGCGCAGAGACAGGGGGAGCTTTCTTT; CDR3 protein: CASSAETGGAFF
J gene: TRBJ2-1; clone size: many; D gene: TRBD2; V gene: TRBV9; CDR3 DNA: TGTGCCAGCAGCGTAGGAGCGGGAGGCGGCCACAATGAGCAGTTCTTC; CDR3 protein: CASSVGAGGGHNEQFF
J gene: TRBJ1-1; clone size: .; D gene: .; V gene: TRBV9; CDR3 DNA: TGTGCCAGCAGCCCCGGGGGAATCCGGCCCACTGAAGCTTTCTTT; CDR3 protein: CASSPGGIRPTEAFF
J gene: TRBJ2-5; clone size: many; D gene: TRBD1; V gene: TRBV9; CDR3 DNA: TGTGCCAGCAGCGTATCCGGGACAGCTGAGACCCAGTACTTC; CDR3 protein: CASSVSGTAETQYF
J gene: TRBJ2-2; clone size: .; D gene: TRBD1; V gene: TRBV9; CDR3 DNA: TGTGCCAGCAGCTTGCCATCGGGACAGGGGACCGGGGAGCTGTTTTTT; CDR3 protein: CASSLPSGQGTGELFF
J gene: TRBJ1-5; clone size: many; D gene: TRBD1; V gene: TRBV9; CDR3 DNA: TGTGCCAGCAGTCAACAGGGGAGCAATCAGCCCCAGCATTTT; CDR3 protein: CASSQQGSNQPQHF
J gene: TRBJ2-1; clone size: many; D gene: .; V gene: TRBV9; CDR3 DNA: TGTGCCAGCAGCGTAGGGGGAAACAGTTTTACTGAGCAGTTCTTC; CDR3 protein: CASSVGGNSFTEQFF
J gene: TRBJ2-3; clone size: many; D gene: TRBD2; V gene: TRBV9; CDR3 DNA: TGTGCCAGCAGCGTAGCCTCGGGACTAGCGGTCAGCACAGATACGCAGTATTTT; CDR3 protein: CASSVASGLAVSTDTQYF